The clone carrying this TCR beta chain occurred a few times. This sample is drawn from a study of T cells after yellow fever vaccination. Between the trimmed V and J ends, which lost 4 bases and 5 bases, there was a span of 14 bases. Germline V lookup: CDR1 SGHAT, CDR2 FQNNGV. The CDR3 covers 14 residues. MiXCR was run by TCRdb on the 5' RACE reads, yielding one entry per CDR3 protein. The sample consists of fewer than 450,000 distinct CDR3 sequences, around 10% of them appearing once. The specimen comprised PBMCs, sampled on the day of the first yellow fever vaccination. The genes are TRBV11-2 and TRBJ1-2; D ambiguous. The TCR was taken from a man younger than 30 who received the YFV17D yellow fever vaccine. CDR3 in DNA: TGTGCCAGCAGCTATTCTACACCCCCATATGGCTACACCTTC. Encoded protein: CASSYSTPPYGYTF.